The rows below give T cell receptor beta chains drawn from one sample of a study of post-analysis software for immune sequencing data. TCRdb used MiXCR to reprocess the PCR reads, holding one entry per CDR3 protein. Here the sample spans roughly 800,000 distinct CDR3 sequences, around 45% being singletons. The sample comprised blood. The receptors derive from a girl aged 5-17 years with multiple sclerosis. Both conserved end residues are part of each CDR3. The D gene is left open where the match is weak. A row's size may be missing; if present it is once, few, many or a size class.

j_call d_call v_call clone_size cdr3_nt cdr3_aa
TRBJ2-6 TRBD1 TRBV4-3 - TGCGCCAGCAGCCAAGGTGGACAGGGACTTCCTGGGGCCAACGTCCTGACTTTC CASSQGGQGLPGANVLTF
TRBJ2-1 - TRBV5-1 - TGCGCCAGCAACCGGGACTCAACAAACAATGAGCAGTTCTTC CASNRDSTNNEQFF
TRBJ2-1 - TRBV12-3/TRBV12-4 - TGTGCCAGCATGCCAACCATCGGCTCCTACAATGAGCAGTTCTTC CASMPTIGSYNEQFF
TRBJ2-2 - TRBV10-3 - TGTGCCATCAGTGAGCCGGTTCGAGGTCATTTTAACACCGGGGAGCTGTTTTTT CAISEPVRGHFNTGELFF
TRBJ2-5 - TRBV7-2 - TGTGCCAGCAGCTTAGTTGGCGGGGCTTCCCAAGAGACCCAGTACTTC CASSLVGGASQETQYF
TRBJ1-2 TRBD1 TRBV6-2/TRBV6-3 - TGTGCCAGCAGTGAGACAGGGGACTATGGCTACACCTTC CASSETGDYGYTF
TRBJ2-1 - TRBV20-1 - TGCAGTGCTCGGGCGGCCACTAGCTCCTACAATGAGCAGTTCTTC CSARAATSSYNEQFF
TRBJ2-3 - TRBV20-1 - TGCAGTGCTAGGGGCCGGATAGATACGCAGTATTTT CSARGRIDTQYF
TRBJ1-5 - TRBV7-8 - TGTGCCAGCAGCTTAGTCGAGGGGCCGGGAAATCAGCCCCAGCATTTT CASSLVEGPGNQPQHF
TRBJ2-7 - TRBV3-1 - TGTGCCAGCGGTTCTGTCTACGAGCAGTACTTC CASGSVYEQYF
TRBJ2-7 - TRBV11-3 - TGTGCCAGCAGCCAAGATCTGGGACGGACCTACGAGCAGTACTTC CASSQDLGRTYEQYF
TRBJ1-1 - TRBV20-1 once TGCAGTGCTAGAGTCCCCCTGTTCCACGTCCTGCGAGCTTTCTTT CSARVPLFHVLRAFF
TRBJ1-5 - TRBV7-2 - TGTGCCAGCAGCTTTTGGCCTCATCAGCCCCAGCATTTT CASSFWPHQPQHF
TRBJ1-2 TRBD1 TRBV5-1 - TGCGCCAGCAGCCCCCGGGACAGCGGTTATGGCTACACCTTC CASSPRDSGYGYTF
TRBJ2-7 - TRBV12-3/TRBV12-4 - TGTGCCAGCCGCTCGGGGGCGGGGACCCTCTACGAGCAGTACTTC CASRSGAGTLYEQYF
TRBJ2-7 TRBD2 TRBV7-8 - TGTGCCAGCAGCCCCCTGGTGTCTAGCGGGAGTCACAACGAGCAGTACTTC CASSPLVSSGSHNEQYF
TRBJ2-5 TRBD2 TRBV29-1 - TGCAGCGTTTTAGCGGGCAAGCAAGAGACCCAGTACTTC CSVLAGKQETQYF
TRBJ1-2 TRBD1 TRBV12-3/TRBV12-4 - TGTGCCAGCAGTATCGGGACAGGGGGTGAAGGCTACACCTTC CASSIGTGGEGYTF
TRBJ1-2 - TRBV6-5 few TGTGCCAGCAGTTACGGGGCGGAACCCTCTTGGTATGGCTACACCTTC CASSYGAEPSWYGYTF
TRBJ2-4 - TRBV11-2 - TGTGCCAGCAGCTCCGTGGATCAAAACATTCAGTACTTC CASSSVDQNIQYF
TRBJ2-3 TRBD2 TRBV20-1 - TGCAGTGCTAGAGATATTCAGGGTCGTGGGGGGGTCACAGATACGCAGTATTTT CSARDIQGRGGVTDTQYF
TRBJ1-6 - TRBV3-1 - TGTGCCAGCAGCGATGGACAGTTGGCTGATTCACCCCTCCACTTT CASSDGQLADSPLHF
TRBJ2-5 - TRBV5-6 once TGTGCCAGCAGCTTGGCCGACGCAGGGGAAGAGACCCAGTACTTC CASSLADAGEETQYF
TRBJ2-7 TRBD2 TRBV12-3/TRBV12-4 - TGTGTCAGCAGTCCCGGGACTAGCGGTGCCTACGAGCAGTACTTC CVSSPGTSGAYEQYF
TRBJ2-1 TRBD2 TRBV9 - TGTGCCAGCAGTGTAGCCCCCACTAGCGGGAGTTTGAATGAGCAGTTCTTC CASSVAPTSGSLNEQFF
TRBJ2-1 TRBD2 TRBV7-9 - TGTGCCAGCAGCTTGGAGGGAGGGCTTTACAATGAGCAGTTCTTC CASSLEGGLYNEQFF
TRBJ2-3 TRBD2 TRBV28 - TGTGCCAGCAGTGCTAGACTAGCCACCACAGATACGCAGTATTTT CASSARLATTDTQYF
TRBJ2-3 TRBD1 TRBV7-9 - TGTGCCAGCCGTCTAAGCAGGGGGCCAGATACGCAGTATTTT CASRLSRGPDTQYF
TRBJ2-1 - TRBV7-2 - TGTGCCAGCAGCTTCCGGGAGCACAATGAGCAGTTCTTC CASSFREHNEQFF
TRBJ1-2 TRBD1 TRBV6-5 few TGTGCCAGCAGTTACTTTCAGGGGGAACGCTATGGCTACACCTTC CASSYFQGERYGYTF
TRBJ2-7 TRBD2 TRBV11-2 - TGTGCCAGCAGCTTAGCGGGGGGACACGAGCAGTACTTC CASSLAGGHEQYF
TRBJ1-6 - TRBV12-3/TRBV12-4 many TGTGCCAGCAACCCGGGTGGAGGTTCACCCCTCCACTTT CASNPGGGSPLHF
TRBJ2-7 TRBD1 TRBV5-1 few TGCGCCAGCAGCCCACGACAGGGACAGGGCAACTACGAGCAGTACTTC CASSPRQGQGNYEQYF
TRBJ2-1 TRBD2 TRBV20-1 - TGCAGTGCTAGAGGTCTACTAGCGGGCAGCAATGAGCAGTTCTTC CSARGLLAGSNEQFF
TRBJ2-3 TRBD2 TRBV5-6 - TGTGCCAGCAGCTTGGGCGCACTAGCGGGAGGAGATACGCAGTATTTT CASSLGALAGGDTQYF
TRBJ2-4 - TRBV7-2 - TGTGCCAGCAGCCCGCACGAGATAGGTGGTCTACCCCAGTACTTC CASSPHEIGGLPQYF
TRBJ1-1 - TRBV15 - TGTGCCACCAGCAGAGAGGACACTGAAGCTTTCTTT CATSREDTEAFF
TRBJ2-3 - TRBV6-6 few TGTGCCAGCTCCGGGAGAAGCCCAGATACGCAGTATTTT CASSGRSPDTQYF
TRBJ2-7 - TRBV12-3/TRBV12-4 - TGTGCCAGCAACCCTATGGGACAAGCCTACGAGCAGTACTTC CASNPMGQAYEQYF
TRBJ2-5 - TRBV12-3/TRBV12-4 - TGTGCCAGCAGCCTTTGGGGCCTCAGGGGTGGACAGACCCAGTACTTC CASSLWGLRGGQTQYF